This T cell receptor beta chain was recorded in a study of cytomegalovirus exposure and HLA in healthy donors. V gave up 6 bases and J gave up 2 bases, with 17 bases separating them. The CDR3 loop spans 16 amino acids. Germline loops: CDR1 MDHEN, CDR2 SYDVKM. PCR used 60 Vbeta primers and 13 Jbeta primers. The method was immunoSEQ multiplex PCR; TCRdb's version includes in-frame clones alone and lacks a portion of them. This sample contains 100,000 to 150,000 clones. This chain joins TRBV28 and TRBJ1-5, with D possibly being TRBD1 (5 bases). Sequencing was performed on PBMCs. The sequence came from a man in his late teens or twenties in good health and CMV-seronegative. CDR3 in amino acids: CASRIKGVPGNQPQHF. The CDR3 DNA reads TGTGCCAGCAGGATCAAAGGGGTTCCGGGCAATCAGCCCCAGCATTTT.